The present TCR beta chain was sequenced within a study of beta chain features in type 1 diabetes. CD4+ cells of the naive, central memory, regulatory and stem cell-like memory types were sorted via CD45RO/CCR7/CD25/CD127/CD95/CD27. General study points: TCRB CDR3 length was moderately but significantly reduced in all four CD4+ subsets of Type 1 diabetes patients.

The investigators reverse transcribed all of the isolated RNA, so they sequenced expressed TCRB transcripts. Repertoires were generated with immunoSEQ multiplex PCR, while TCRdb's copy carries only in-frame clones and drops some. This sample has roughly 340,000 clones, with roughly 14% found just once. Germline loops: CDR1 KGHSH, CDR2 LQKENI. The length of the CDR3 is 17 residues. V shed 3 bases and J 7 bases; nucleotides not matched to a gene: 11. This clone was found a few times. As yet, its antigen is unknown. The gene calls are TRBV18 and TRBJ1-5, with 11 nucleotides matching TRBD1. The sequence came from a woman younger than 35 with type 1 diabetes. Sequenced sample: naive CD4+ T cells from blood. CDR3 sequence (DNA): TGTGCCAGCTCACCGCAAGAGGGGACAGGGGGACCGCAGCCCCAGCATTTT. Its translation is CASSPQEGTGGPQPQHF. The whole variable domain, remainder taken from reference TRBV18 and TRBJ1-5, is NAGVMQNPRHLVRRRGQEARLRCSPMKGHSHVYWYRQLPEEGLKFMVYLQKENIIDESGMPKERFSAEFPKEGPSILRIQQVVRGDSAAYFCASSPQEGTGGPQPQHFGDGTRLSIL.